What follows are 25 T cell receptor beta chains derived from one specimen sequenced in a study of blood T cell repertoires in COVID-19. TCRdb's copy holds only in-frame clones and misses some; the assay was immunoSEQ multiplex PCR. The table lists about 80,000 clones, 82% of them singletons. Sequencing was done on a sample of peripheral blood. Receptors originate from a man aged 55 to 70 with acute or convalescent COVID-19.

CDR3 sequence reads: CSVEDREVFYGYTF. The CDR3 DNA sequence: TGCAGCGTTGAAGATCGGGAGGTATTCTATGGCTACACCTTC. V usage is TRBV29-1 and J usage is TRBJ1-2; D not resolved. The CDR3 is made up of 14 amino acids. Trimming took off 0 bases at V and 4 bases at J, with 12 bases between the two ends. CDR1 SQVTM and CDR2 ANQGSEA come from the germline V gene.

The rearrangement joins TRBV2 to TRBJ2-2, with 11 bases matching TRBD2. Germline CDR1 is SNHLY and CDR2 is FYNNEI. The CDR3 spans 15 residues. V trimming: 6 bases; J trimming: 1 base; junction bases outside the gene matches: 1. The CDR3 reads CASSGTSGNTGELFF. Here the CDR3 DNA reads TGTGCCAGCAGCGGGACTAGCGGGAACACCGGGGAGCTGTTTTTT.

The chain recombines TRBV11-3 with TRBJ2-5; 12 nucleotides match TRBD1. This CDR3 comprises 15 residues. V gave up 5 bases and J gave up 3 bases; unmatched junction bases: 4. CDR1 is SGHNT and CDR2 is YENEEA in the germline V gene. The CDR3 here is CASSVGQGAEETQYF. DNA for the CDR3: TGTGCCAGCAGCGTGGGACAGGGGGCCGAAGAGACCCAGTACTTC.

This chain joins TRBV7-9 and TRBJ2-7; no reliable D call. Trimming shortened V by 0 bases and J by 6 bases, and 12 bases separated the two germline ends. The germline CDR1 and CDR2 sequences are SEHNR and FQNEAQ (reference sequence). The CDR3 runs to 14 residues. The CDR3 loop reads CASSLALRGLEQYF. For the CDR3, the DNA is TGTGCCAGCAGCTTAGCGCTAAGAGGTCTCGAGCAGTACTTC.

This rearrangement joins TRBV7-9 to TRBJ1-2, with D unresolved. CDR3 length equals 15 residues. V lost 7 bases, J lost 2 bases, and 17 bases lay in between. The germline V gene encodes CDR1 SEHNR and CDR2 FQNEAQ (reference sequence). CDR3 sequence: CASNPPSVINYGYTF. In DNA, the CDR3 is TGTGCCAGCAACCCCCCTAGCGTTATCAACTATGGCTACACCTTC.

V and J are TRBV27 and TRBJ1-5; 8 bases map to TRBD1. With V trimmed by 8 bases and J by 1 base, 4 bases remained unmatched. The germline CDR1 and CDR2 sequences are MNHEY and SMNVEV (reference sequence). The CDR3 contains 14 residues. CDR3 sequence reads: CASGNRGSNQPQHF. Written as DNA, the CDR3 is TGTGCCAGCGGAAACAGGGGGAGCAATCAGCCCCAGCATTTT.

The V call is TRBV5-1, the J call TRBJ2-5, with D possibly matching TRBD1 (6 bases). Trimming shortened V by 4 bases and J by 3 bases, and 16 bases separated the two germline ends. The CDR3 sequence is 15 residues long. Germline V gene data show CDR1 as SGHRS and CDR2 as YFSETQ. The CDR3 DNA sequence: TGCGCCAGCAGCCCCCGGCAAACAGGGAAAGAGACCCAGTACTTC. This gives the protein CASSPRQTGKETQYF.

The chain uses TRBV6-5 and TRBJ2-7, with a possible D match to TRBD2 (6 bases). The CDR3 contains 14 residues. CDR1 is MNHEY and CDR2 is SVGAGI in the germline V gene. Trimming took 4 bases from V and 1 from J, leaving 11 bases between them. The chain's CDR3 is CASSFGGGSYEQYF. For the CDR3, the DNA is TGTGCCAGCAGTTTCGGCGGAGGGTCCTACGAGCAGTACTTC.

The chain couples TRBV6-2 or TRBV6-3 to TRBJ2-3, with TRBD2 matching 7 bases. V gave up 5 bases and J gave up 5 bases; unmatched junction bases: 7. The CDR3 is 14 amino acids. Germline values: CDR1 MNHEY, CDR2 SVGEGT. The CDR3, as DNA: TGTGCCAGCAGTATTCGACTAGCAAGAGATACGCAGTATTTT. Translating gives CASSIRLARDTQYF.

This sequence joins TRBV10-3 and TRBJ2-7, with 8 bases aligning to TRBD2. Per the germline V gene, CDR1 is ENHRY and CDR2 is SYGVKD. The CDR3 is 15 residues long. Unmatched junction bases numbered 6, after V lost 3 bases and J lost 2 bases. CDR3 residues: CAISDTSGGPYEQYF. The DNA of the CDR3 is TGTGCCATCAGTGACACTAGCGGAGGACCCTACGAGCAGTACTTC.

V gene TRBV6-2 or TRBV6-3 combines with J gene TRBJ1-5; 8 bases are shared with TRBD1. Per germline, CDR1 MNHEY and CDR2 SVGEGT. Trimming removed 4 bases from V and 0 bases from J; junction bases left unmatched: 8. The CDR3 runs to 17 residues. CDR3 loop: CASSWTGTLYSNQPQHF. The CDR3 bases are TGTGCCAGCAGTTGGACAGGGACGCTCTATAGCAATCAGCCCCAGCATTTT.

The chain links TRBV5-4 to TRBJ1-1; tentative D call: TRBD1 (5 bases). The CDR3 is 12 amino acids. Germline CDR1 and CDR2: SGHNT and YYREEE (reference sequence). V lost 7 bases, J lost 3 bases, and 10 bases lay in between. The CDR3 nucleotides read TGTGCCAGCGCGGGGCCAGACACTGAAGCTTTCTTT. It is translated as CASAGPDTEAFF.

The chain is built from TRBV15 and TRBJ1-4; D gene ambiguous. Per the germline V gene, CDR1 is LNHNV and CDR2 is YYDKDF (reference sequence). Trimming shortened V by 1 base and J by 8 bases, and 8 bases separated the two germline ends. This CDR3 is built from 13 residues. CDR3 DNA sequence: TGTGCCACCAGCAGAGCGGGGAACGAAAAACTGTTTTTT. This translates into CATSRAGNEKLFF.

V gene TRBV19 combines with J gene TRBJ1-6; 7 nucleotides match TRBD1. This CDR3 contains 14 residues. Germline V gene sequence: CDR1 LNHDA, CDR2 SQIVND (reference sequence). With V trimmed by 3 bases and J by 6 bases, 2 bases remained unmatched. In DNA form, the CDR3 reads TGTGCCAGTAGTATTAACAGGGGTAATTCACCCCTCCACTTT. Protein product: CASSINRGNSPLHF.

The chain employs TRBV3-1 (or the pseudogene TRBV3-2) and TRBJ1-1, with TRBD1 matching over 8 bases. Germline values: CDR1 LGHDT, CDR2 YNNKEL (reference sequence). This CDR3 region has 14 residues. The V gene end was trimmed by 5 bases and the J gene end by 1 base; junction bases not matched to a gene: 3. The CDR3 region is CASSLGTGNTEAFF. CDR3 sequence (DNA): TGTGCCAGCAGCTTAGGGACAGGGAACACTGAAGCTTTCTTT.

The CDR3 protein is CASSPGGAYGYTF. The CDR3 DNA sequence: TGTGCCAGCTCACCGGGGGGAGCCTATGGCTACACCTTC. The rearrangement links TRBV18 to TRBJ1-2; tentatively, D is TRBD1 (5 bases). V dropped 3 bases and J dropped 4 bases, with 9 bases sitting between them. CDR1 is KGHSH and CDR2 is LQKENI in the germline V gene. The CDR3 is made up of 13 amino acids.

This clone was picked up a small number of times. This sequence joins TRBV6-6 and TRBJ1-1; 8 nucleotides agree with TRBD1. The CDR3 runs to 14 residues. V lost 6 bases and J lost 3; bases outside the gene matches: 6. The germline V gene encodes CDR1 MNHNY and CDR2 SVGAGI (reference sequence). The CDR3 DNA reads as TGTGCCAGCAGGGGCCTGACAGGGGACACTGAAGCTTTCTTT. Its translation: CASRGLTGDTEAFF.

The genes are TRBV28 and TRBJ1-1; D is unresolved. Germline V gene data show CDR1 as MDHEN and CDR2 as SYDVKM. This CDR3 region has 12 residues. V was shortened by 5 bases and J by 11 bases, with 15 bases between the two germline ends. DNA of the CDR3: TGTGCCAGCAGTCAGGATCCTTCTGCGGCTTTCTTT. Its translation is CASSQDPSAAFF.

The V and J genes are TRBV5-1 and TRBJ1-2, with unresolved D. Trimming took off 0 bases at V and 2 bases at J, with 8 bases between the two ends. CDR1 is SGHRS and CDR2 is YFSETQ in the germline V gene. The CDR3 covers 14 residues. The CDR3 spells CASSLGGENYGYTF. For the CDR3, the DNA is TGCGCCAGCAGCTTGGGCGGGGAGAACTATGGCTACACCTTC.

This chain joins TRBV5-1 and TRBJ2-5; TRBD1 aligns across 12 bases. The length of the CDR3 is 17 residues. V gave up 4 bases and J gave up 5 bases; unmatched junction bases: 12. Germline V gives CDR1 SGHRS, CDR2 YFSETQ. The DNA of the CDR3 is TGCGCCAGCAGCCCTAAGTCCGGGACAGGGGGCTGGGAGACCCAGTACTTC. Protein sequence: CASSPKSGTGGWETQYF.

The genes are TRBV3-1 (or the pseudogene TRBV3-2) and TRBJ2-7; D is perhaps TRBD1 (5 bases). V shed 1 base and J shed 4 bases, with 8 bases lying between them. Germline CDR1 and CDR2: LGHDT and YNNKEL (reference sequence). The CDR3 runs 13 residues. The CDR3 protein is CASSQVQGYEQYF. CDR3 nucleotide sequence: TGTGCCAGCAGCCAAGTCCAGGGTTACGAGCAGTACTTC.

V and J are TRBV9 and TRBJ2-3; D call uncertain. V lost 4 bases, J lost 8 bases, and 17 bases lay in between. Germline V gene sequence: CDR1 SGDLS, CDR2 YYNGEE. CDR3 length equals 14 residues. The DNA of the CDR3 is TGTGCCAGCAGCCCCAGAGACAAAGGCCCTACGCAGTATTTT. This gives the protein CASSPRDKGPTQYF.

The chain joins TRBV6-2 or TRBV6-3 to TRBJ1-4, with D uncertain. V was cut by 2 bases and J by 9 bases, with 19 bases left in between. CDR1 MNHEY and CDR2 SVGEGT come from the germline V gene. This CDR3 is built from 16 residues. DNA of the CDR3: TGTGCCAGCAGTTACCCCCCTAATTTGAGGGCTAAAAAACTGTTTTTT. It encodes CASSYPPNLRAKKLFF.

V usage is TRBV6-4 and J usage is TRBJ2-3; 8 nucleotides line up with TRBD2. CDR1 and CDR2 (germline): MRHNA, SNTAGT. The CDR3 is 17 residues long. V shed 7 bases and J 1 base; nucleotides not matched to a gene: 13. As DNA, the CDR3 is TGTGCCAGCACTGTCCAGACGACTAGCGCAGGCACAGATACGCAGTATTTT. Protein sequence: CASTVQTTSAGTDTQYF.

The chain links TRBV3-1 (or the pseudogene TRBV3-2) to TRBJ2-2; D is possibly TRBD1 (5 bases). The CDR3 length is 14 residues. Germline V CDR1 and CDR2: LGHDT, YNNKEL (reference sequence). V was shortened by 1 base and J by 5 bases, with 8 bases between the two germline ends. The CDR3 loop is CASSQGRDTGELFF. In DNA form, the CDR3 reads TGTGCCAGCAGCCAAGGCAGGGATACCGGGGAGCTGTTTTTT.